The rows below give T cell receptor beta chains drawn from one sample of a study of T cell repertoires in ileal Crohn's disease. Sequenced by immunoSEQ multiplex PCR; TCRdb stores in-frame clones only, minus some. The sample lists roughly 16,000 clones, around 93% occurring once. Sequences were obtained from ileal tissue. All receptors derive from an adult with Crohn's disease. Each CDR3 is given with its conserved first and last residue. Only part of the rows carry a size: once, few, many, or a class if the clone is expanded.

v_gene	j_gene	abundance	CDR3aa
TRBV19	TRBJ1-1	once	CASSRGPGMNTEAFF
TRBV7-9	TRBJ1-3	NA	CASSLGTGSQPGNTIYF
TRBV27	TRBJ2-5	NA	CASSLSVAGGLGLETQYF
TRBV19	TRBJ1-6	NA	CARPGDRDSPLHF
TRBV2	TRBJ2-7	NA	CASSVSRDFYEQYF
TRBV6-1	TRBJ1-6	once	CASSEQGVSPLHF
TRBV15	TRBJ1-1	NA	CATSRVRGLHMNTEAFF
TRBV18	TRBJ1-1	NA	CASSPPAGEVEAFF
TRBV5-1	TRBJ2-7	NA	CASSYPGQGLHEQYF
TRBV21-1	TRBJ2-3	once	CASSKSQVRSTDTQYF
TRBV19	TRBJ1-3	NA	CASSSAGRRGNTIYF
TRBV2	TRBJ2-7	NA	CASTLGDRAYEQYF
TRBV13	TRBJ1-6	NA	CASSLGRGPLHF
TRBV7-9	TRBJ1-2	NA	CASSSIRYRDRGDGYTF